These 8 T cell receptor beta chains were sequenced from one sample in a study of memory CD4+ T cells and cytomegalovirus serostatus (dated 2019 in TCRdb). The library was obtained by the immunoSEQ multiplex PCR assay. This immuneACCESS table, as held by TCRdb, lists in-frame sequences with V and J called but not all clones. Of the missing ones, under half trace to an unresolved V gene in checked studies; the others have no known cause. This sample is represented by over 40,000 clones; roughly 79% of them were singletons. In total, the top ten clones hold about 0.6% of the sample. Single viable CD3+CD4+CD8-CD45RO+ cells were sorted as memory CD4+ T cells on a FACSAria II. The sequenced sample was memory CD4+ T cells from blood. Receptor source: an adult in good health and CMV-seronegative.

The chain employs TRBV7-2 and TRBJ1-4; no clear D. The V gene's germline CDR1 is SGHTA and CDR2 FQGNSA. Trimming shortened V by 1 base and J by 7 bases, and 10 bases separated the two germline ends. The CDR3 is 14 amino acids. CDR3 bases: TGTGCCAGCAGCTTAGGGGTACCGGGTGAAAAACTGTTTTTT. Translated, it gives CASSLGVPGEKLFF. Looking up the rest from reference TRBV7-2 and TRBJ1-4 gives the full variable domain: GAGVSQSPSNKVTEKGKDVELRCDPISGHTALYWYRQSLGQGLEFLIYFQGNSAPDKSGLPSDRFSAERTGGSVSTLTIQRTQQEDSAVYLCASSLGVPGEKLFFGSGTQLSVL.

V gene TRBV27 combines with J gene TRBJ1-1; 11 bases agree with TRBD1. The germline gives CDR1 MNHEY, CDR2 SMNVEV (reference sequence). V lost 7 bases to trimming and J lost 7 bases; unmatched junction nucleotides: 11. This CDR3 is 15 amino acids long. The CDR3 sequence: CASTPWGQGENEAFF. DNA for the CDR3: TGTGCCAGCACTCCCTGGGGACAGGGGGAAAATGAAGCTTTCTTT.

CDR3 residues: CASSSQTSGSYEQYF. Written as DNA, the CDR3 is TGTGCCAGCAGCTCCCAGACTAGCGGGAGTTACGAGCAGTACTTC. The chain employs TRBV7-2 and TRBJ2-7; 12 bases fit TRBD2. Germline assignment: CDR1 SGHTA and CDR2 FQGNSA. V shed 4 bases and J 4 bases; nucleotides not matched to a gene: 5. This CDR3 spans 15 amino acids.

This clone has more than one count but fewer than ten. This rearrangement joins TRBV30 to TRBJ1-1, with D hard to call. Looked up from germline, CDR1 is GTSNPN and CDR2 is SVGIG (reference sequence). This CDR3 has 12 residues. Trimming cost V 1 base and J 7 bases, with 10 bases left between them. CDR3 amino acids: CAWSGRAIEAFF. The CDR3 nucleotides read TGTGCCTGGAGTGGGAGGGCCATTGAAGCTTTCTTT.

CDR3 protein: CARLGGGTNTGELFF. The CDR3 bases are TGTGCCCGTCTGGGTGGGGGGACGAACACCGGGGAGCTGTTTTTT. This chain uses TRBV2 with TRBJ2-2, with D possibly being TRBD2 (6 bases). This CDR3 is built from 15 residues. With 11 bases removed from V and 0 bases from J, the gap between germline ends came to 16 bases. From germline, CDR1 is SNHLY and CDR2 FYNNEI.

J is TRBJ2-7 and V is TRBV5-1, with 7 bases fitting TRBD2. Germline V lookup: CDR1 SGHRS, CDR2 YFSETQ. The trim removed 3 bases at V and 6 bases at J, leaving 12 bases unmatched. The CDR3 sequence is 15 residues long. This chain's CDR3 is CASSWEGTVRGEQYF. The CDR3 bases are TGCGCCAGCAGCTGGGAGGGGACGGTACGAGGCGAGCAGTACTTC.

The chain uses TRBV2 and TRBJ1-1; no firm D call. The V and J ends lost 5 bases and 3 bases respectively, with 10 bases between them. Germline loops: CDR1 SNHLY, CDR2 FYNNEI. The CDR3 has 13 amino acids. The CDR3: CASSLGRDTEAFF. The CDR3 region has the DNA TGTGCCAGCAGTCTTGGGAGGGACACTGAAGCTTTCTTT.

The V gene is TRBV7-9, the J gene TRBJ2-7; 9 nucleotides agree with TRBD1. The J segment lost 9 bases and the V segment lost 5 bases, leaving 8 bases of the junction unmatched. CDR3 length: 13 amino acids. Germline V lookup: CDR1 SEHNR, CDR2 FQNEAQ (reference sequence). As DNA, the CDR3 is TGTGCCAGCAGCGACTGGGACAGGGAAGCGCAGTACTTC. Amino acid sequence: CASSDWDREAQYF.